The 25 T cell receptor beta chains given below trace back to one sample, sequenced in a study of CD8 T cells in Susac syndrome. Random hexamers were used to reverse transcribe an amount of about 0.45 to 1 ug RNA. TCRdb independently ran MiXCR on the immunoSEQ multiplex PCR reads; one entry per CDR3 protein. The sample carries roughly 180,000 distinct CDR3 sequences, about 95% recorded once. Material for sequencing was CD4+ T cells from PBMCs. Receptor source: a human donor in good health.

The chain couples TRBV7-2 to TRBJ2-1, with 8 positions matching TRBD2. V shed 3 bases and J 4 bases; nucleotides not matched to a gene: 17. Germline CDR1 is SGHTA and CDR2 is FQGNSA. This CDR3 has 19 amino acids. The CDR3 nucleotides are TGTGCCAGCAGCTTGCTTGGACGGACGAGCGGGAGAACTTACAATGAGCAGTTCTTC. Translation: CASSLLGRTSGRTYNEQFF.

This rearrangement joins TRBV20-1 to TRBJ2-7; perhaps D is TRBD1 or TRBD2 (5 bases each). CDR1 and CDR2 from the germline V gene are DFQATT and SNEGSKA (reference sequence). CDR3 length equals 11 residues. Trimming pared 6 bases from V and 7 bases from J, leaving 13 bases between. CDR3 in DNA: TGCAGTGCCAGGGACGGCCGTGAGCAGTACTTC. Encoded protein: CSARDGREQYF.

The chain recombines TRBV19 with TRBJ1-1; D gene unclear. Germline CDR1 and CDR2: LNHDA and SQIVND (reference sequence). The CDR3 consists of 13 residues. V lost 3 bases, J lost 0 bases, and 5 bases lay in between. CDR3 sequence reads: CASSIQVNTEAFF. The CDR3 region has the DNA TGTGCCAGTAGTATTCAGGTGAACACTGAAGCTTTCTTT.

The genes are TRBV30 and TRBJ1-2, with unresolved D. Germline loops: CDR1 GTSNPN, CDR2 SVGIG (reference sequence). V shed 4 bases and J shed 6 bases, with 9 bases lying between them. The CDR3 sequence is 11 residues long. CDR3 coding DNA: TGTGCCTGGAATGGACCGGATGGCTACACCTTC. Its protein product is CAWNGPDGYTF.

The rearrangement links TRBV7-8 to TRBJ2-7; weak D call: TRBD2 (7 bases). There are 16 residues in the CDR3. Trimming removed 2 bases from V and 6 bases from J, with 20 bases in between. CDR1 and CDR2 from the germline V gene are SGHVS and FQNEAQ. CDR3 region: CASSLRGGRGVSEQYF. The CDR3, as DNA: TGTGCCAGCAGCTTAAGGGGGGGTAGGGGAGTTAGCGAGCAGTACTTC. Using reference TRBV7-8 and TRBJ2-7 for the parts outside the CDR3, the full variable domain is GAGVSQSPRYKVAKRGQDVALRCDPISGHVSLFWYQQALGQGPEFLTYFQNEAQLDKSGLPSDRFFAERPEGSVSTLKIQRTQQEDSAVYLCASSLRGGRGVSEQYFGPGTRLTVT.

This chain links TRBV27 with TRBJ2-7; TRBD2 aligns across 7 bases. Germline CDR1 and CDR2: MNHEY and SMNVEV (reference sequence). This CDR3 region has 14 residues. V dropped 5 bases and J dropped 3; count of bases not matched to a gene: 7. CDR3 in amino acids: CASSLKGRVYEQYF. Here the CDR3 DNA reads TGTGCCAGCAGTCTAAAAGGGAGGGTCTACGAGCAGTACTTC.

CDR3 sequence reads: CSASSGQGFGTDTQYF. CDR3 nucleotides: TGCAGTGCTTCTTCCGGACAGGGGTTCGGCACAGATACGCAGTATTTT. This chain links TRBV20-1 with TRBJ2-3; TRBD1 matches at 9 bases. Germline V CDR1 and CDR2: DFQATT, SNEGSKA (reference sequence). This CDR3 spans 16 amino acids. Trimming cost V 5 bases and J 1 base; bases outside gene matches: 10.

J is TRBJ2-7 and V is TRBV3-1, with D unclear. V was clipped by 4 bases and J by 2 bases, with 12 bases between them. The CDR3 length is 14 residues. The germline CDR1 and CDR2 sequences are LGHDT and YNNKEL (reference sequence). In DNA, the CDR3 is TGTGCCAGCAGCCGGGTGGGAATCACCTACGAGCAGTACTTC. This sequence encodes CASSRVGITYEQYF.

The V call is TRBV24-1, the J call TRBJ2-7; tentatively, D is TRBD1 or TRBD2 (5 bases each). Germline CDR1 and CDR2: KGHDR and SFDVKD. The V end lost 7 bases, the J end lost 4 bases, and 10 bases lay between the germline ends. The CDR3 runs 12 residues. The CDR3 here is CATSGDHYEQYF. The CDR3 DNA sequence: TGTGCCACCAGCGGGGACCATTACGAGCAGTACTTC.

This clonotype was recorded only once. In nucleotides, the CDR3 is TGTGCCAGTAGTTTTGGGGCGGGTTGGCAGTTCTTC. This encodes CASSFGAGWQFF. The chain links TRBV19 to TRBJ2-1, with D perhaps matching TRBD1 or TRBD2 (5 bases each). This CDR3 has 12 amino acids. The germline gives CDR1 LNHDA, CDR2 SQIVND (reference sequence). Trimming removed 5 bases from V and 12 bases from J, with 14 bases in between.

The gene calls are TRBV20-1 and TRBJ1-2; weak D call: TRBD1 (6 bases). CDR1 and CDR2 (germline): DFQATT, SNEGSKA (reference sequence). This CDR3 is 12 amino acids long. V lost 5 bases and J 4 bases, leaving 11 bases between the germline ends. CDR3 sequence (DNA): TGCAGTGCTTCGGACAGAGGCTATGGCTACACCTTC. Encoded protein: CSASDRGYGYTF.

This clonotype has a single count. The chain combines TRBV18 with TRBJ1-1; 8 nucleotides agree with TRBD1. Germline V gives CDR1 KGHSH, CDR2 LQKENI. V shed 2 bases, J shed 4 bases, and the junction held 6 bases outside the gene matches. The CDR3 covers 15 residues. The CDR3 spells CASSPFGQGGTEAFF. DNA of the CDR3: TGTGCCAGCTCACCATTTGGACAGGGAGGCACTGAAGCTTTCTTT.

The chain is built from TRBV7-2 and TRBJ2-1; D is perhaps TRBD2 (5 bases). With 1 base removed from V and 3 bases from J, the gap between germline ends came to 13 bases. Germline-derived CDR1 and CDR2 are SGHTA and FQGNSA. The CDR3 has 16 amino acids. This CDR3 reads CASSLEGGGSYNEQFF. The CDR3 DNA is TGTGCCAGCAGCTTAGAAGGCGGAGGAAGCTACAATGAGCAGTTCTTC. Based on the CDR3 plus reference TRBV7-2 and TRBJ2-1, the full variable domain is GAGVSQSPSNKVTEKGKDVELRCDPISGHTALYWYRQSLGQGLEFLIYFQGNSAPDKSGLPSDRFSAERTGGSVSTLTIQRTQQEDSAVYLCASSLEGGGSYNEQFFGPGTRLTVL.

The rearrangement links TRBV7-8 to TRBJ1-3; maybe TRBD1 (6 bases). The V end lost 5 bases, the J end lost 0 bases, and 14 bases lay between the germline ends. The germline V gene has CDR1 SGHVS and CDR2 FQNEAQ. The CDR3 totals 16 residues. The CDR3 loop reads CASSRNRESSGNTIYF. The CDR3 DNA is TGTGCCAGCAGCCGTAACAGGGAGAGCTCTGGAAACACCATATATTTT.

This sequence joins TRBV20-1 and TRBJ2-1; perhaps TRBD1 as D (6 bases). The germline V gene encodes CDR1 DFQATT and CDR2 SNEGSKA (reference sequence). The CDR3 is 13 residues long. Between the trimmed V and J ends, which lost 6 bases and 6 bases, there was a span of 15 bases. CDR3 sequence (DNA): TGCAGTGCCCCGGGACAAGGCTCCAATGAGCAGTTCTTC. It specifies CSAPGQGSNEQFF.

The chain recombines TRBV20-1 with TRBJ2-1; perhaps D is TRBD1 or TRBD2 (5 bases each). The V end was cut by 4 bases, the J end by 8 bases, with 15 bases between. Germline V gene sequence: CDR1 DFQATT, CDR2 SNEGSKA (reference sequence). The CDR3 spans 13 residues. The CDR3 loop is CSAMGPGEDEQFF. The CDR3 DNA follows: TGCAGTGCTATGGGACCGGGTGAGGATGAGCAGTTCTTC.

This clonotype has only one observation. The chain is built from TRBV5-4 and TRBJ1-2; a possible D gene is TRBD1 (6 bases). CDR3 length: 16 residues. V shed 3 bases and J shed 2 bases, with 17 bases lying between them. In germline, CDR1 is SGHNT, CDR2 YYREEE (reference sequence). This CDR3 reads CASSSPPGGSNYGYTF. The CDR3 DNA reads TGTGCCAGCAGCTCCCCTCCCGGGGGCTCCAACTATGGCTACACCTTC.

The chain links TRBV30 to TRBJ2-2, with D possibly matching TRBD1 (5 bases). Germline CDR1 reads GTSNPN; CDR2 reads SVGIG (reference sequence). The ends were cut back, 2 bases at V and 4 bases at J, with 8 bases in the middle. There are 13 residues in the CDR3. The CDR3 protein is CAWSRRGTGELFF. DNA for the CDR3: TGTGCCTGGAGTCGTAGGGGCACCGGGGAGCTGTTTTTT.

This clonotype was observed a single time. V and J are TRBV23-1 and TRBJ2-1, with D possibly TRBD1 on 5 matching bases. TRBV23-1 is an ORF, with its function uncertain. The CDR3 runs to 14 residues. V was pared by 4 bases and J by 4 bases, with 11 bases between. CDR3 DNA sequence: TGCGCCAGCAGTCCCCAGGGTGCGTACAATGAGCAGTTCTTC. As protein: CASSPQGAYNEQFF.

A single count supports this clonotype. The chain links TRBV3-1 to TRBJ2-7, with 7 bases identical to TRBD2. The length of the CDR3 is 16 residues. The J segment lost 1 base and the V segment lost 1 base, leaving 7 bases of the junction unmatched. Germline assignment: CDR1 LGHDT and CDR2 YNNKEL (reference sequence). The CDR3 region has the DNA TGTGCCAGCAGCCAAGCGGCTAGCGGAGGATCCTACGAGCAGTACTTC. Its protein product is CASSQAASGGSYEQYF.

This clonotype was counted only a few times. V gene TRBV18 combines with J gene TRBJ1-5; TRBD1 aligns across 8 bases. Germline CDR1 is KGHSH and CDR2 is LQKENI. The CDR3 contains 14 residues. Trimming removed 5 bases from V and 4 bases from J; junction bases left unmatched: 4. The CDR3 protein is CASSTGQGNQPQHF. Here the CDR3 DNA reads TGTGCCAGCTCAACTGGACAGGGTAATCAGCCCCAGCATTTT.

This clonotype came up once. The genes are TRBV29-1 and TRBJ1-1; D may be TRBD1 (6 bases). The CDR3 totals 14 residues. V was trimmed by 6 bases and J by 0 bases, leaving 14 bases between them. The germline V gene encodes CDR1 SQVTM and CDR2 ANQGSEA. CDR3 protein: CSVGGTRMNTEAFF. CDR3 DNA: TGCAGCGTCGGAGGGACAAGAATGAACACTGAAGCTTTCTTT.

V and J are TRBV20-1 and TRBJ2-1, with D unclear. Germline V gene data show CDR1 as DFQATT and CDR2 as SNEGSKA (reference sequence). V was clipped by 5 bases and J by 2 bases, with 10 bases between them. This CDR3 region has 13 residues. The DNA for the CDR3 is TGCAGTGCTGCTAGGGCCGCCTACAATGAGCAGTTCTTC. This encodes CSAARAAYNEQFF.

The chain has TRBV7-9 and TRBJ2-7, with a tentative D call TRBD2 (5 bases). Trimming cost V 1 base and J 3 bases, with 10 bases left between them. The CDR3 is 14 amino acids. Germline assignment: CDR1 SEHNR and CDR2 FQNEAQ (reference sequence). The CDR3, as DNA: TGTGCCAGCAGCTTAGGTGCTAGCTACTACGAGCAGTACTTC. Residues: CASSLGASYYEQYF.

This chain connects TRBV7-2 to TRBJ2-5, with a tentative D call TRBD1 (5 bases). Germline assignment: CDR1 SGHTA and CDR2 FQGNSA. Trimming took 4 bases from V and 7 from J, leaving 7 bases between them. This CDR3 is 11 amino acids long. CDR3: CASSWGGTQYF. In DNA form, the CDR3 reads TGTGCCAGCAGCTGGGGCGGGACCCAGTACTTC. The variable domain in full, with the rest retrieved from reference TRBV7-2 and TRBJ2-5, is GAGVSQSPSNKVTEKGKDVELRCDPISGHTALYWYRQSLGQGLEFLIYFQGNSAPDKSGLPSDRFSAERTGGSVSTLTIQRTQQEDSAVYLCASSWGGTQYFGPGTRLLVL.